These 32 T cell receptor beta chains were sequenced from one sample in a study of blood T cell repertoires in COVID-19. Sequencing was performed with immunoSEQ multiplex PCR; in TCRdb, only in-frame clones are kept and a portion is missing. In the table there are 150,000 to 200,000 clones, more than 65% of which are singletons. Sequenced input: peripheral blood. The receptors shown here come from a human donor with acute or convalescent COVID-19. The donor label of this sample is uncertain.

For the CDR3, the DNA is TGTGCCAGCAGCTTAGCCGACAGGGCTGTGGCTAATGAAAAACTGTTTTTT. It codes for CASSLADRAVANEKLFF. J is TRBJ1-4 and V is TRBV7-9, with 7 bases aligning to TRBD1. Germline CDR1 and CDR2: SEHNR and FQNEAQ (reference sequence). The CDR3 length is 17 residues. The V segment lost 0 bases and the J segment 3 bases; nucleotides outside the gene matches: 7.

The chain has TRBV7-8 and TRBJ1-1, with 8 bases lining up with TRBD1. The germline gives CDR1 SGHVS, CDR2 FQNEAQ. This CDR3 is 15 amino acids long. Unmatched junction bases numbered 11, after V lost 4 bases and J lost 7 bases. The CDR3 DNA reads TGTGCCAGCAGCTCGTACCCGACAGGGGTCGTTGAAGCTTTCTTT. Translated: CASSSYPTGVVEAFF.

V gene TRBV28 combines with J gene TRBJ1-4; no firm D call. The CDR3 is 15 residues long. The germline CDR1 and CDR2 sequences are MDHEN and SYDVKM. The germline V and J ends were trimmed by 6 bases and 8 bases, with 19 bases remaining between them. The CDR3 sequence: CASSPPSLGGEKLFF. The CDR3 nucleotides read TGTGCCAGCAGCCCCCCTTCTCTAGGTGGAGAAAAACTGTTTTTT.

This clone was picked up one time. The V call is TRBV10-3, the J call TRBJ2-1; TRBD2 matches at 13 bases. The germline V gene has CDR1 ENHRY and CDR2 SYGVKD. V shed 6 bases, J shed 8 bases, and the junction held 4 bases outside the gene matches. CDR3 length: 14 residues. Here the CDR3 DNA reads TGTGCCATCAGAAAACTAGCGGGAGGGTATGAGCAGTTCTTC. Translation: CAIRKLAGGYEQFF.

This clone was picked up one time. The V gene is TRBV6-5, the J gene TRBJ1-2; 9 nucleotides align to TRBD1. Germline lookup yields CDR1 MNHEY and CDR2 SVGAGI. With 2 bases clipped from V and 4 bases from J, the junction kept 5 bases outside the gene matches. This CDR3 has 15 residues. CDR3 protein: CASSYRDRGAYGYTF. For the CDR3, the DNA is TGTGCCAGCAGTTACCGCGACAGGGGGGCCTATGGCTACACCTTC.

The chain has TRBV7-9 and TRBJ1-1; 7 bases are shared with TRBD1. The CDR3 totals 13 residues. The germline gives CDR1 SEHNR, CDR2 FQNEAQ (reference sequence). V trimming: 10 bases; J trimming: 2 bases; junction bases outside the gene matches: 7. The CDR3 DNA reads TGTGCCACCCTCGACAGGGATAACACTGAAGCTTTCTTT. It specifies CATLDRDNTEAFF.

The chain has TRBV9 and TRBJ2-3, with TRBD2 identical over 14 bases. The CDR3 is made up of 17 amino acids. Germline V gives CDR1 SGDLS, CDR2 YYNGEE. Unmatched junction bases numbered 7, after V lost 4 bases and J lost 3 bases. Here the CDR3 reads CASSLGTSGGLTDTQYF. DNA for the CDR3: TGTGCCAGCAGCCTAGGGACTAGCGGGGGCTTAACAGATACGCAGTATTTT.

V is TRBV9 and J is TRBJ1-2; D may be TRBD1 (6 bases). V lost 8 bases and J lost 0, with 20 bases in between. Per germline, CDR1 SGDLS and CDR2 YYNGEE. The CDR3 sequence is 16 residues long. The CDR3 loop reads CASRPDRPGANYGYTF. The CDR3 bases are TGTGCCAGTAGACCGGACAGACCCGGGGCTAACTATGGCTACACCTTC.

This chain links TRBV7-2 with TRBJ1-1; D remains ambiguous. Germline lookup yields CDR1 SGHTA and CDR2 FQGNSA. The CDR3 contains 13 residues. The V and J ends lost 4 bases and 1 base respectively, with 7 bases between them. DNA of the CDR3: TGTGCCAGCAGCTCAGTTTCGAACACTGAAGCTTTCTTT. It yields the protein CASSSVSNTEAFF.

The V call is TRBV25-1, the J call TRBJ2-7; 9 nucleotides align to TRBD1. The length of the CDR3 is 15 residues. V shed 3 bases and J 3 bases; nucleotides not matched to a gene: 6. CDR1 MGHDK and CDR2 SYGVNS come from the germline V gene. CDR3 coding DNA: TGTGCCAGCAGTGACCCGGGACAGGGAAGCTACGAGCAGTACTTC. Translation gives CASSDPGQGSYEQYF.

The chain employs TRBV6-4 and TRBJ2-1; maybe TRBD1 (5 bases). This CDR3 region has 16 residues. CDR1 MRHNA and CDR2 SNTAGT come from the germline V gene. Trimming pared 2 bases from V and 6 bases from J, leaving 17 bases between. In nucleotides, the CDR3 is TGTGCCAGCAGTGACATGCCAGGGCGAAGCCTCAATGAGCAGTTCTTC. Amino acid sequence: CASSDMPGRSLNEQFF.

The rearrangement uses TRBV3-1 (or the pseudogene TRBV3-2) and TRBJ2-2, with 8 positions matching TRBD2. This CDR3 has 15 amino acids. V dropped 7 bases and J dropped 0; count of bases not matched to a gene: 4. From germline, CDR1 is LGHDT and CDR2 YNNKEL (reference sequence). This chain's CDR3 is CASNWGLANTGELFF. The CDR3 coding sequence is TGTGCCAGCAATTGGGGACTAGCGAACACCGGGGAGCTGTTTTTT.

A single count supports this clone. This chain links TRBV5-6 with TRBJ1-1; 7 bases are a match to TRBD1. There are 15 residues in the CDR3. J gave up 10 bases and V 2 bases, and 14 bases lay outside the gene matches. Germline CDR1 is SGHDT and CDR2 is YYEEEE. The CDR3 here is CASSLRNTGVMVAFF. In nucleotides, the CDR3 is TGTGCCAGCAGCTTAAGGAACACAGGGGTAATGGTAGCTTTCTTT.

V usage is TRBV5-1 and J usage is TRBJ1-6, with 7 bases identical to TRBD1. The V gene end was trimmed by 0 bases and the J gene end by 7 bases; junction bases not matched to a gene: 7. The CDR3 spans 16 residues. Germline CDR1 and CDR2: SGHRS and YFSETQ. In nucleotides, the CDR3 is TGCGCCAGCAGCTTGGAATCAGGGGGGACCAATTCACCCCTCCACTTT. Translating it yields CASSLESGGTNSPLHF.

The chain combines TRBV2 with TRBJ1-1; 8 bases align to TRBD1. The CDR3 sequence is 15 residues long. The V and J ends lost 4 bases and 0 bases, in that order; junction bases with no gene match: 4. Germline CDR1 and CDR2: SNHLY and FYNNEI. The chain's CDR3 is CASSGRGLLNTEAFF. The CDR3 bases are TGTGCCAGCAGTGGCAGGGGGCTCCTGAACACTGAAGCTTTCTTT.

V gene TRBV18 combines with J gene TRBJ1-1; 8 nucleotides line up with TRBD1. The CDR3 extends over 15 amino acids. CDR1 is KGHSH, CDR2 LQKENI, per germline. The trim removed 3 bases at V and 2 bases at J, leaving 5 bases unmatched. The chain's CDR3 is CASSPEGQENTEAFF. DNA for the CDR3: TGTGCCAGCTCACCCGAGGGACAGGAAAACACTGAAGCTTTCTTT.

The CDR3 protein is CASRPRQGWNNEQFF. The CDR3 coding sequence is TGTGCCAGCAGGCCAAGACAGGGGTGGAACAATGAGCAGTTCTTC. The chain combines TRBV27 with TRBJ2-1; TRBD1 matches 8 bases. Germline V gene lookup returns CDR1 MNHEY and CDR2 SMNVEV (reference sequence). The V gene end was trimmed by 6 bases and the J gene end by 5 bases; junction bases not matched to a gene: 9. There are 15 residues in the CDR3.

The chain joins TRBV28 to TRBJ1-4; maybe TRBD1 (5 bases). The germline V and J ends were trimmed by 8 bases and 0 bases, with 10 bases remaining between them. Germline CDR1 and CDR2: MDHEN and SYDVKM. The CDR3 totals 14 residues. The CDR3 DNA reads as TGTGCCAGCTACGCGGGGGCAACTAATGAAAAACTGTTTTTT. Its protein is CASYAGATNEKLFF.

The CDR3 coding sequence is TGTGCCAGCAGCGCCTCACGGGGTCTTGAGACCCAGTACTTC. Its protein is CASSASRGLETQYF. The chain links TRBV7-2 to TRBJ2-5, with D perhaps TRBD2 (5 bases). V was shortened by 5 bases and J by 5 bases, with 15 bases between the two germline ends. The CDR3 is 14 amino acids. Germline V gene sequence: CDR1 SGHTA, CDR2 FQGNSA. The complete variable domain, with remaining parts taken from reference TRBV7-2 and TRBJ2-5, reads GAGVSQSPSNKVTEKGKDVELRCDPISGHTALYWYRQSLGQGLEFLIYFQGNSAPDKSGLPSDRFSAERTGGSVSTLTIQRTQQEDSAVYLCASSASRGLETQYFGPGTRLLVL.

The V call is TRBV28, the J call TRBJ2-4; perhaps TRBD2 as D (6 bases). V was cut by 6 bases and J by 1 base, with 28 bases left in between. The CDR3 spans 20 residues. Germline assignment: CDR1 MDHEN and CDR2 SYDVKM. CDR3 loop: CASRSQPGTASYAAKNIQYF. As DNA, the CDR3 is TGTGCCAGCAGGTCTCAACCCGGGACTGCCTCTTATGCGGCCAAAAACATTCAGTACTTC.

The V gene is TRBV3-1 (or the pseudogene TRBV3-2), the J gene TRBJ1-3; 8 nucleotides line up with TRBD1. The V segment lost 4 bases and the J segment 0 bases; nucleotides outside the gene matches: 11. Per germline, CDR1 LGHDT and CDR2 YNNKEL (reference sequence). This CDR3 contains 18 residues. CDR3 region: CASSRGRGLASSGNTIYF. CDR3 in DNA: TGTGCCAGCAGCCGGGGCAGGGGGCTAGCGAGCTCTGGAAACACCATATATTTT.

This sequence joins TRBV2 and TRBJ1-1; 7 positions match TRBD1. This CDR3 contains 13 residues. Trimming removed 6 bases from V and 6 bases from J; junction bases left unmatched: 7. Germline CDR1 and CDR2: SNHLY and FYNNEI. The chain's CDR3 is CASSRQGFPEAFF. The DNA of the CDR3 is TGTGCCAGCAGCCGACAGGGATTCCCTGAAGCTTTCTTT.

The chain links TRBV6-5 to TRBJ1-5; the match to TRBD1 covers 8 bases. J lost 7 bases, V lost 7 bases, and 9 bases had no gene match. The V gene's germline CDR1 is MNHEY and CDR2 SVGAGI. The CDR3 spans 14 residues. The CDR3 reads CASTKDREEQPQHF. CDR3 in DNA: TGTGCCAGCACCAAGGACAGGGAGGAGCAGCCCCAGCATTTT.

The chain combines TRBV7-9 with TRBJ1-1; the D is unclear. The CDR3 length is 14 residues. Trimming shortened V by 5 bases and J by 1 base, and 11 bases separated the two germline ends. CDR1 is SEHNR and CDR2 is FQNEAQ in the germline V gene (reference sequence). CDR3 region: CASSVPVSNTEAFF. The CDR3 DNA sequence: TGTGCCAGCAGCGTGCCAGTTTCGAACACTGAAGCTTTCTTT.

This clone was seen only once. This chain joins TRBV10-3 and TRBJ2-2; possibly TRBD1 for D (6 bases). This CDR3 is built from 16 residues. Trimming took off 4 bases at V and 2 bases at J, with 14 bases between the two ends. CDR1 and CDR2 from the germline V gene are ENHRY and SYGVKD. The CDR3 loop is CAISARQGSNTGELFF. DNA for the CDR3: TGTGCCATCAGTGCTAGGCAGGGGTCCAACACCGGGGAGCTGTTTTTT.

The V call is TRBV19, the J call TRBJ2-2; TRBD2 might be the D (6 bases). V gave up 3 bases and J gave up 0 bases, with 8 bases separating them. This CDR3 is 15 amino acids long. The germline V gene has CDR1 LNHDA and CDR2 SQIVND (reference sequence). In DNA form, the CDR3 reads TGTGCCAGTAGTATGGGACTTGCGAACACCGGGGAGCTGTTTTTT. Encoded protein: CASSMGLANTGELFF.

The chain recombines TRBV28 with TRBJ1-1; TRBD1 aligns across 7 bases. Germline values: CDR1 MDHEN, CDR2 SYDVKM. This CDR3 spans 13 amino acids. V lost 5 bases, J lost 1 base, and 1 base stayed unmatched. The CDR3 spells CASSRQGNTEAFF. CDR3 coding DNA: TGTGCCAGCAGTCGACAGGGGAACACTGAAGCTTTCTTT.

The chain has TRBV7-4 and TRBJ2-1, with no clear D. The CDR3 sequence is 8 residues long. The ends were cut back, 9 bases at V and 10 bases at J, with 4 bases in the middle. The germline gives CDR1 SGHVT, CDR2 SQSDAQ. This CDR3 reads CASAEQFF. The CDR3 region has the DNA TGTGCCAGTGCGGAGCAGTTCTTC. Supplemented by reference TRBV7-4 and TRBJ2-1, the full variable domain reads GAGVSQSPRYKVAKRGRDVALRCDSISGHVTLYWYRQTLGQGSEVLTYSQSDAQRDKSGRPSGRFSAERPERSVSTLKIQRTEQGDSAVYLCASAEQFFGPGTRLTVL.

The CDR3 loop is CASSKSGSDTQYF. CDR3 in DNA: TGTGCCAGCAGCAAGTCCGGGTCAGATACGCAGTATTTT. The chain uses TRBV21-1 and TRBJ2-3; the table's D call of TRBD2 was not tested on the DNA. TRBV21-1 is deemed a pseudogene. The CDR3 consists of 13 residues.

CDR3 residues: CAWRGAGSEKLFF. Here the CDR3 DNA reads TGTGCCTGGAGAGGGGCAGGGTCTGAAAAACTGTTTTTT. The chain links TRBV30 to TRBJ1-4; perhaps TRBD1 as D (5 bases). Between the trimmed V and J ends, which lost 3 bases and 7 bases, there was a span of 12 bases. The CDR3 has 13 residues. Germline V lookup: CDR1 GTSNPN, CDR2 SVGIG (reference sequence).

The rearrangement joins TRBV6-5 to TRBJ2-1; 13 positions agree with TRBD2. The CDR3 length is 15 residues. Germline V gene lookup returns CDR1 MNHEY and CDR2 SVGAGI. Trimming took 6 bases from V and 8 from J; bases not matched to a gene: 7. This CDR3 reads CASSRGTSGIHEQFF. The CDR3 region has the DNA TGTGCCAGCAGCCGTGGGACTAGCGGGATCCATGAGCAGTTCTTC.

The gene calls are TRBV6-5 and TRBJ2-7, with 10 bases aligning to TRBD1. Trimming took 6 bases from V and 4 from J; bases not matched to a gene: 3. This CDR3 comprises 13 residues. Germline V gene lookup returns CDR1 MNHEY and CDR2 SVGAGI. In DNA, the CDR3 is TGTGCCAGCAGGACAGGGGGCGCATACGAGCAGTACTTC. Amino acids: CASRTGGAYEQYF.